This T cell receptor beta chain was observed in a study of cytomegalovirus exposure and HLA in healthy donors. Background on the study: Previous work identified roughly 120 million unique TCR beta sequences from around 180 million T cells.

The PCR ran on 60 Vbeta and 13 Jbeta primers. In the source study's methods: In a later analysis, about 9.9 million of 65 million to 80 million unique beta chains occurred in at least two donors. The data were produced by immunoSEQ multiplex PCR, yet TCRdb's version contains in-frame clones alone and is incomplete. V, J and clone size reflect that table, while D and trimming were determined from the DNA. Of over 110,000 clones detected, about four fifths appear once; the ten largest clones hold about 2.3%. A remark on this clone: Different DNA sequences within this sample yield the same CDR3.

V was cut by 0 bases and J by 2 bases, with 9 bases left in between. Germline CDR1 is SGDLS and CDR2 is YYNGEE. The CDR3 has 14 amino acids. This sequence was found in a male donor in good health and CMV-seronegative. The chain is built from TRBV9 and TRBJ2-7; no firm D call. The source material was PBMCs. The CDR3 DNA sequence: TGTGCCAGCAGCGTAGGAGACTCGCCCTACGAGCAGTACTTC. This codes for CASSVGDSPYEQYF.